This T cell receptor (beta chain) was identified in a study of blood T cell repertoires in COVID-19. Study as a whole: There were acute and convalescent COVID-19 samples, and they came from the United States, Italy and Spain. The analysed material was cDNA or gDNA that came from T cells, B-cell-depleted T cells, or PBMCs.

Original processing methods: Nucleated cell counts were estimated from reference gene primer amplification. Clones were sequenced by immunoSEQ multiplex PCR, and TCRdb holds only the in-frame ones, with some missing. That table supplies the V and J calls and clone size; D and trimming were determined from the DNA. Here the sample spans 200,000 to 250,000 clones, approximately 80% being singletons. In Seattle, patients joined the study during active infection and were tracked longitudinally. Sequencing input: peripheral blood. The receptor comes from a woman aged 80 or over with COVID-19, enrolled during active disease.

CDR3: CASSVGTGGIEGYTF. CDR3 nucleotide sequence: TGTGCCAGCAGCGTAGGGACAGGGGGCATAGAGGGCTACACCTTC. The rearrangement uses TRBV9 and TRBJ1-2; 11 bases fit TRBD1. Germline CDR1 and CDR2: SGDLS and YYNGEE. Trimming removed 0 bases from V and 8 bases from J; junction bases left unmatched: 6. The CDR3 consists of 15 residues.